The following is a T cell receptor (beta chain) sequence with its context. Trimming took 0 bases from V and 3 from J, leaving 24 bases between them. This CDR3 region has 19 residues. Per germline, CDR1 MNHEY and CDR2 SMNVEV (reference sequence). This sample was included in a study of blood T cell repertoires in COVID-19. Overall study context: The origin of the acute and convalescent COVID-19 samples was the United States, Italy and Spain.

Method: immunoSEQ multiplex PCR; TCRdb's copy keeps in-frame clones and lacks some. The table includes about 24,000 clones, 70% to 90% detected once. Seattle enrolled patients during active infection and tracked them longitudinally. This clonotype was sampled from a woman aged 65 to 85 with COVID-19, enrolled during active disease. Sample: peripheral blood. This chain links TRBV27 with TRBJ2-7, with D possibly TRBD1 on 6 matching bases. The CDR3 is CASSLSTGKFFSGHYEQYF. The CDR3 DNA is TGTGCCAGCAGTTTATCAACAGGGAAGTTTTTTTCTGGGCACTACGAGCAGTACTTC.